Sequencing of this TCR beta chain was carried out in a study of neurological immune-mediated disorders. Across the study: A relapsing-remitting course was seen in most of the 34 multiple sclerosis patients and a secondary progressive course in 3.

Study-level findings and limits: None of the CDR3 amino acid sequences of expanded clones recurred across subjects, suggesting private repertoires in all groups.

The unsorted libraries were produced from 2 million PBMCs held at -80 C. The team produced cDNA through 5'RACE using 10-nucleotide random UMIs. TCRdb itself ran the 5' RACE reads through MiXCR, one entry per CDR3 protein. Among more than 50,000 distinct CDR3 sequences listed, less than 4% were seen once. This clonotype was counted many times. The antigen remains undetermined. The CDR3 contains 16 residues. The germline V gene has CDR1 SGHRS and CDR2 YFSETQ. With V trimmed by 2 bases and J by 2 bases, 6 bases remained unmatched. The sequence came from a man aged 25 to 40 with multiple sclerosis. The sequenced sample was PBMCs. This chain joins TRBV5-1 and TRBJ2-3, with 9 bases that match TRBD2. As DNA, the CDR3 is TGCGCCAGCAGCTTCTTAGCGGGGGAACACACAGATACGCAGTATTTT. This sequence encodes CASSFLAGEHTDTQYF.